This TCR beta chain was identified during a study of T-cell memory formation after mild COVID-19. Looking at the study overall: Among the donors, TCR clusters were largely specific to each donor. Findings and limits, study-wide: Some responding clones appeared in pre-infection memory, suggesting cross-reactive memory joined.

TCRdb redid the calling of the 5' RACE reads with MiXCR, one entry per CDR3 protein. The top ten hold 20% to 25% of the sample, which has about 390,000 distinct CDR3 sequences, approximately 16% seen once. J was trimmed by 7 bases and V by 2 bases; bases with no gene match: 1. CDR1 and CDR2 from the germline V gene are MNHEY and SMNVEV (reference sequence). The CDR3 consists of 12 residues. This clonotype appeared many times. Its antigen is as yet unknown. This clonotype originated in a man in his late teens or twenties who had mild COVID-19 (a few samples of this study predate the infection). Cell type and time point are not known. The rearrangement uses TRBV27 and TRBJ2-7; 8 bases line up with TRBD2. Sequencing input: PBMCs or a T cell subset sorted from them (not recorded which). CDR3 in DNA: TGTGCCAGCAGTTTACGGGGGGGAGAGCAGTACGTC. Its translation: CASSLRGGEQYV.